By its share, the clone carrying this TCR beta chain is medium-sized (0.01 to 0.1%). The antigen is not known. This beta chain turned up in a library designed for alpha chains; as an off-target read, its abundance says little. Time point in this sample: sample taken at primary tumor resection. V lost 2 bases and J lost 3; bases outside the gene matches: 11. The germline V gene encodes CDR1 DFQATT and CDR2 SNEGSKA (reference sequence). This CDR3 contains 17 residues. These data come from a study of spatial heterogeneity in lung cancer. General study points: Intratumoral expanded alpha and beta TCR counts were found to track tumor mutation counts.

TCRdb re-analysed the 5' RACE reads in MiXCR, keeping a single row per CDR3 protein. This table has thousands of distinct CDR3 sequences, approximately 10% appearing once. This TCR came from a male donor with early-stage non-small cell lung cancer. The V and J genes are TRBV20-1 and TRBJ2-7; 12 nucleotides line up with TRBD1. This sample comprised lung tumor tissue, obtained at surgery. Written as DNA, the CDR3 is TGCAGTGCTAGAAAGGTTAACCGGGACAGGGGGCTCTACGAGCAGTACTTC. Residues: CSARKVNRDRGLYEQYF.